A single sample gave rise to the 30 T cell receptor beta chains below, sequenced in a study of shared clonotypes between healthy human individuals. Only CD45RO-negative cells positively selected for CCR7 counted as naive CD8 cells, so terminally differentiated effector memory CD45RA+ cells were excluded. Produced via immunoSEQ multiplex PCR; TCRdb's table is partial and in-frame only. The repertoire holds 550,000 to 750,000 clones, with 92% as singletons. The sample taken for sequencing was naive CD8+ T cells sorted from blood. These receptors came from a man aged 25-40 years in good health.

This clone was counted once. The chain combines TRBV7-8 with TRBJ2-7, with 9 bases lining up with TRBD1. In germline, CDR1 is SGHVS, CDR2 FQNEAQ. CDR3 length: 17 amino acids. V was clipped by 2 bases and J by 1 base; unmatched bases: 9. CDR3 protein: CASSLRIRDRASYEQYF. The CDR3, as DNA: TGTGCCAGCAGCTTACGCATCCGGGACAGGGCGTCCTACGAGCAGTACTTC.

The rearrangement uses TRBV9 and TRBJ2-1; unclear D gene. Germline CDR1 is SGDLS and CDR2 is YYNGEE. The CDR3 spans 13 residues. The V and J ends lost 4 bases and 7 bases respectively, with 12 bases between them. Here the CDR3 reads CASSRTLLNEQFF. CDR3 nucleotides: TGTGCCAGCAGCCGAACCCTCTTAAATGAGCAGTTCTTC.

The gene calls are TRBV2 and TRBJ2-7; possibly TRBD2 for D (6 bases). Germline CDR1 SNHLY, CDR2 FYNNEI. The CDR3 sequence is 14 residues long. V shed 2 bases and J shed 2 bases, with 10 bases lying between them. The CDR3 spells CASSERSGPYEQYF. The CDR3 DNA sequence: TGTGCCAGCAGTGAAAGGAGCGGGCCCTACGAGCAGTACTTC. Combining the CDR3 with reference TRBV2 and TRBJ2-7 gives the whole variable domain EPEVTQTPSHQVTQMGQEVILRCVPISNHLYFYWYRQILGQKVEFLVSFYNNEISEKSEIFDDQFSVERPDGSNFTLKIRSTKLEDSAMYFCASSERSGPYEQYFGPGTRLTVT.

Here the CDR3 reads CASSFFISGNTIYF. CDR3 DNA: TGTGCCAGCAGCTTTTTTATCTCTGGAAACACCATATATTTT. V is TRBV13 and J is TRBJ1-3; D not resolved. Deletions cut 3 bases from V and 0 bases from J, with 6 bases between. The CDR3 has 14 residues. The germline CDR1 and CDR2 sequences are PRHDT and FYEKMQ (reference sequence).

V gene TRBV14 combines with J gene TRBJ2-1; 8 bases match TRBD1. CDR3 length: 19 amino acids. The J segment lost 5 bases and the V segment lost 1 base, leaving 16 bases of the junction unmatched. Per germline, CDR1 SGHDN and CDR2 FVKESK. The CDR3 DNA is TGTGCCAGCAGCCAAGGGACGAGGGCGACAGGGGTGGTCAACAATGAGCAGTTCTTC. It translates to CASSQGTRATGVVNNEQFF.

The chain is built from TRBV27 and TRBJ2-6; D is possibly TRBD2 (5 bases). Trimming took 3 bases from V and 0 from J, leaving 12 bases between them. CDR3 length: 17 amino acids. The germline CDR1 and CDR2 sequences are MNHEY and SMNVEV (reference sequence). CDR3 DNA sequence: TGTGCCAGCAGTTTGGCTAGCCCTCACTCTGGGGCCAACGTCCTGACTTTC. This sequence encodes CASSLASPHSGANVLTF.

This chain connects TRBV27 to TRBJ2-7, with a weak D call TRBD2 (6 bases). The CDR3 runs to 16 residues. V dropped 5 bases and J dropped 2 bases, with 19 bases sitting between them. Germline CDR1 and CDR2: MNHEY and SMNVEV (reference sequence). CDR3 sequence (DNA): TGTGCCAGCAGTCCTACGGCGGGACTCCTTCCCTACGAGCAGTACTTC. Protein sequence: CASSPTAGLLPYEQYF.

Comments on this clone: A read error is possible here, since a much larger clone lies one base away. Other DNA sequences in the same sample also yield this CDR3. V usage is TRBV28 and J usage is TRBJ1-2; no clear D. The CDR3 covers 11 residues. Germline CDR1 MDHEN, CDR2 SYDVKM. V lost 5 bases to trimming and J lost 2 bases, with 3 bases between them. The CDR3 region is CASSLNYGYTF. The CDR3 nucleotides read TGTGCCAGCAGTCTAAACTATGGCTACACCTTC.

This clone was found once. The CDR3 is CAISEGRISYEQYF. The DNA for the CDR3 is TGTGCCATCAGTGAAGGACGTATCTCCTACGAGCAGTACTTC. The chain joins TRBV10-3 to TRBJ2-7; D not resolved. The CDR3 is made up of 14 amino acids. The germline CDR1 and CDR2 sequences are ENHRY and SYGVKD. The V and J ends lost 3 bases and 0 bases respectively, with 9 bases between them.

The chain is built from TRBV7-9 and TRBJ1-2; no definite D call. Trimming cost V 5 bases and J 5 bases, with 9 bases left between them. Germline CDR1 reads SEHNR; CDR2 reads FQNEAQ (reference sequence). The CDR3 extends over 12 amino acids. CDR3 protein: CASSPESYGYTF. DNA for the CDR3: TGTGCCAGCAGCCCCGAGTCGTATGGCTACACCTTC.

This clone appeared a single time. J is TRBJ2-7 and V is TRBV30, with D possibly being TRBD1 (5 bases). CDR1 is GTSNPN, CDR2 SVGIG, per germline (reference sequence). Between the trimmed V and J ends, which lost 6 bases and 5 bases, there was a span of 17 bases. The CDR3 runs 13 residues. CDR3 sequence (DNA): TGTGCCTGCGAAGGCCCAGGGTTGGACGAGCAGTACTTC. It is translated as CACEGPGLDEQYF. The whole variable domain, filled in from reference TRBV30 and TRBJ2-7, reads SQTIHQWPATLVQPVGSPLSLECTVEGTSNPNLYWYRQAAGRGLQLLFYSVGIGQISSEVPQNLSASRPQDRQFILSSKKLLLSDSGFYLCACEGPGLDEQYFGPGTRLTVT.

The chain carries TRBV20-1 and TRBJ2-7; D is undetermined. The CDR3 is made up of 11 amino acids. V was cut by 5 bases and J by 0 bases, with 5 bases left in between. CDR1 is DFQATT and CDR2 is SNEGSKA in the germline V gene (reference sequence). CDR3 sequence reads: CSAFNSYEQYF. DNA of the CDR3: TGCAGTGCTTTCAACTCCTACGAGCAGTACTTC.

This clone was found once. In the same sample, other DNA sequences code for this CDR3. The V gene is TRBV30, the J gene TRBJ2-3, with D possibly matching TRBD2 (6 bases). V lost 0 bases to trimming and J lost 5 bases, with 6 bases between them. There are 12 residues in the CDR3. The germline V gene encodes CDR1 GTSNPN and CDR2 SVGIG (reference sequence). This chain's CDR3 is CAWSVAGDTQYF. The CDR3 DNA is TGTGCCTGGAGTGTAGCGGGAGATACGCAGTATTTT.

The CDR3 region has the DNA TGTGCCAGCAGTGAAGCGCGTGGGACAGGGTTTTACGAGCAGTACTTC. Protein: CASSEARGTGFYEQYF. This chain connects TRBV6-1 to TRBJ2-7, with 9 bases identical to TRBD1. The CDR3 spans 16 residues. With 0 bases clipped from V and 4 bases from J, the junction kept 7 bases outside the gene matches. The germline V gene encodes CDR1 MNHNS and CDR2 SASEGT.

As DNA, the CDR3 is TGTGCCAGCAGCTCCCCGTCAGGGAGCACCGGGGAGCTGTTTTTT. Protein: CASSSPSGSTGELFF. The gene calls are TRBV7-6 and TRBJ2-2; TRBD1 or TRBD2 may be the D gene (5 bases each). CDR3 length: 15 residues. In germline, CDR1 is SGHVS, CDR2 FNYEAQ. Trimming cost V 4 bases and J 4 bases, with 13 bases left between them.

The CDR3 is CASSPFFQGRDYGYTF. CDR3 bases: TGTGCCAGCAGCCCCTTTTTCCAGGGAAGGGACTATGGCTACACCTTC. The chain joins TRBV14 to TRBJ1-2, with D tentatively TRBD1 (5 bases). The ends were cut back, 4 bases at V and 3 bases at J, with 18 bases in the middle. The CDR3 contains 16 residues. CDR1 SGHDN and CDR2 FVKESK come from the germline V gene.

J is TRBJ2-2 and V is TRBV9; 9 positions agree with TRBD1. Germline V gene data show CDR1 as SGDLS and CDR2 as YYNGEE. J gave up 6 bases and V 3 bases, and 0 bases lay outside the gene matches. The CDR3 is made up of 13 amino acids. The CDR3 nucleotides are TGTGCCAGCAGCGGACAGGGGGCCGGGGAGCTGTTTTTT. It yields the protein CASSGQGAGELFF.

V gene TRBV6-5 combines with J gene TRBJ2-1; 9 bases fit TRBD2. The CDR3 consists of 14 residues. Germline CDR1 is MNHEY and CDR2 is SVGAGI. V was clipped by 6 bases and J by 5 bases; unmatched bases: 5. CDR3 residues: CASSLSGSNNEQFF. For the CDR3, the DNA is TGTGCCAGCAGCCTTAGCGGGAGTAACAATGAGCAGTTCTTC.

The rearrangement links TRBV7-9 to TRBJ2-1; D is undetermined. CDR1 and CDR2 (germline): SEHNR, FQNEAQ (reference sequence). The CDR3 runs to 11 residues. The V and J ends lost 2 bases and 7 bases respectively, with 3 bases between them. CDR3 nucleotides: TGTGCCAGCAGCTTAAGGAATGAGCAGTTCTTC. It codes for CASSLRNEQFF.

The J gene is TRBJ1-5, the V gene TRBV9; D is uncertain. The CDR3 runs 14 residues. Germline-derived CDR1 and CDR2 are SGDLS and YYNGEE. Trimming pared 0 bases from V and 2 bases from J, leaving 6 bases between. The DNA of the CDR3 is TGTGCCAGCAGCGTAGGCTGGGGCAATCAGCCCCAGCATTTT. It codes for CASSVGWGNQPQHF.

CDR3 coding DNA: TGTGCCAGCAGCGATGGACTACTGGGCTACACCTTC. This codes for CASSDGLLGYTF. The rearrangement joins TRBV2 to TRBJ1-2; D is unclear. Germline V gene data show CDR1 as SNHLY and CDR2 as FYNNEI. This CDR3 spans 12 amino acids. V gave up 6 bases and J gave up 8 bases, with 13 bases separating them.

The chain is built from TRBV6-6 and TRBJ2-1; D uncertain. The CDR3 length is 11 residues. CDR1 MNHNY and CDR2 SVGAGI come from the germline V gene (reference sequence). V was trimmed by 10 bases and J by 8 bases, leaving 12 bases between them. The CDR3: CATRTPHEQFF. CDR3 sequence (DNA): TGTGCCACCCGGACGCCCCATGAGCAGTTCTTC.

The rearrangement joins TRBV5-5 to TRBJ2-7; no firm D call. The germline CDR1 and CDR2 sequences are SGHKS and YYEKEE (reference sequence). The V gene lost 2 bases and the J gene lost 0 bases, with 9 bases spanning the gap. The CDR3 runs 14 residues. As DNA, the CDR3 is TGTGCCAGCAGCTTAGCAGCGAGCTCCTACGAGCAGTACTTC. This gives the protein CASSLAASSYEQYF.

The chain links TRBV29-1 to TRBJ2-5; D gene unclear. The ends were cut back, 2 bases at V and 0 bases at J, with 7 bases in the middle. The length of the CDR3 is 13 residues. CDR1 is SQVTM, CDR2 ANQGSEA, per germline. CDR3 nucleotide sequence: TGCAGCGTTGAACCCCCCAACCAAGAGACCCAGTACTTC. This codes for CSVEPPNQETQYF. Together with reference TRBV29-1 and TRBJ2-5, the CDR3 gives the full variable domain: SAVISQKPSRDICQRGTSLTIQCQVDSQVTMMFWYRQQPGQSLTLIATANQGSEATYESGFVIDKFPISRPNLTFSTLTVSNMSPEDSSIYLCSVEPPNQETQYFGPGTRLLVL.

This clone was observed a single time. The V and J genes are TRBV29-1 and TRBJ2-5; 7 bases map to TRBD1. The CDR3 consists of 14 residues. CDR1 and CDR2 (germline): SQVTM, ANQGSEA. V shed 5 bases and J 5 bases; nucleotides not matched to a gene: 11. CDR3 in amino acids: CSVMYGTAPETQYF. The DNA of the CDR3 is TGCAGCGTTATGTACGGGACAGCTCCCGAGACCCAGTACTTC. Variable domain in full (rest from reference TRBV29-1 and TRBJ2-5): SAVISQKPSRDICQRGTSLTIQCQVDSQVTMMFWYRQQPGQSLTLIATANQGSEATYESGFVIDKFPISRPNLTFSTLTVSNMSPEDSSIYLCSVMYGTAPETQYFGPGTRLLVL.

This clone was seen once. The CDR3: CATSSSSATRIGTQYF. The CDR3 DNA reads as TGTGCCACCAGCAGTTCCTCGGCCACTAGAATCGGGACCCAGTACTTC. The chain couples TRBV15 to TRBJ2-5; possibly TRBD2 for D (5 bases). The germline V gene has CDR1 LNHNV and CDR2 YYDKDF (reference sequence). V shed 3 bases and J shed 7 bases, with 21 bases lying between them. The CDR3 spans 16 residues. The full variable domain, its missing parts supplied by reference TRBV15 and TRBJ2-5, is DAMVIQNPRYQVTQFGKPVTLSCSQTLNHNVMYWYQQKSSQAPKLLFHYYDKDFNNEADTPDNFQSRRPNTSFCFLDIRSPGLGDTAMYLCATSSSSATRIGTQYFGPGTRLLVL.

The genes are TRBV7-9 and TRBJ2-5; D gene ambiguous. Trimming pared 2 bases from V and 4 bases from J, leaving 8 bases between. CDR3 length: 13 residues. Germline CDR1 reads SEHNR; CDR2 reads FQNEAQ (reference sequence). CDR3 nucleotides: TGTGCCAGCAGCTTAACTCAGTCAGAGACCCAGTACTTC. Translation gives CASSLTQSETQYF. Variable domain in full (rest from reference TRBV7-9 and TRBJ2-5): DTGVSQNPRHKITKRGQNVTFRCDPISEHNRLYWYRQTLGQGPEFLTYFQNEAQLEKSRLLSDRFSAERPKGSFSTLEIQRTEQGDSAMYLCASSLTQSETQYFGPGTRLLVL.

Note on this clone: Other DNA sequences within the sample encode an identical CDR3. Here the CDR3 DNA reads TGTGCCAGCAGTTTAGGGGGGGCGGAGGGCTACACCTTC. It specifies CASSLGGAEGYTF. The J gene is TRBJ1-2, the V gene TRBV28; D may be TRBD1 (6 bases). Per germline, CDR1 MDHEN and CDR2 SYDVKM. The CDR3 is 13 amino acids. The V and J ends lost 2 bases and 8 bases respectively, with 12 bases between them.

The chain has TRBV11-2 and TRBJ1-4; no clear D. The CDR3 contains 16 residues. Trimming left V 5 bases short and J 7 bases short, with 20 bases between. Germline CDR1 and CDR2: SGHAT and FQNNGV. CDR3 bases: TGTGCCAGCAGCCCGGCATTGGGTCGATCGAGTGAAAAACTGTTTTTT. Translated, it gives CASSPALGRSSEKLFF. The full variable domain, rest sourced from reference TRBV11-2 and TRBJ1-4, is EAGVAQSPRYKIIEKRQSVAFWCNPISGHATLYWYQQILGQGPKLLIQFQNNGVVDDSQLPKDRFSAERLKGVDSTLKIQPAKLEDSAVYLCASSPALGRSSEKLFFGSGTQLSVL.

This chain uses TRBV13 with TRBJ2-3; 7 nucleotides align to TRBD2. The CDR3 has 16 amino acids. V gave up 6 bases and J gave up 4 bases; unmatched junction bases: 13. Germline CDR1 and CDR2: PRHDT and FYEKMQ (reference sequence). CDR3 in DNA: TGTGCCAGCAGTCGCCCCTCGGCGGGAGAAGCAGATACGCAGTATTTT. Translated, it gives CASSRPSAGEADTQYF.